The sequence of this TCR beta chain was determined in a study of CD4 T cells in relation to SARS-CoV-2 and coronaviruses. Study-level information: Median patient age was roughly 40 years, spanning 21 to 72 years.

V lost 3 bases and J 2 bases, leaving 16 bases between the germline ends. CDR1 KGHDR and CDR2 SFDVKD come from the germline V gene. The CDR3 totals 17 residues. In the case of this clone: The antigen is undetermined.

Naive and memory CD4+ T cells were separated from cryopreserved PBMCs. Sorted naive or memory CD4+ cells met CEF peptides for over eight days. Data came from immunoSEQ multiplex PCR; TCRdb stores just in-frame clones and leaves some out. Here the sample spans approximately 43,000 clones, nearly 85% being singletons. Study-wide findings and caveats: Roughly 69% of donors had memory CD4+ clonotypes crossrecognizing SARS-CoV-2 and common cold coronavirus spike.

Specimen: naive CD4+ T cells from PBMCs, cultured in vitro. Subset noted: naive CD4+ T cells isolated by negative enrichment. This sequence joins TRBV24-1 and TRBJ2-1, with a tentative D call TRBD2 (6 bases). This receptor was identified in an adult with COVID-19. The CDR3: CATSDGLSGPPYNEQFF. The CDR3 nucleotides read TGTGCCACCAGTGATGGGCTTAGCGGACCTCCCTACAATGAGCAGTTCTTC.